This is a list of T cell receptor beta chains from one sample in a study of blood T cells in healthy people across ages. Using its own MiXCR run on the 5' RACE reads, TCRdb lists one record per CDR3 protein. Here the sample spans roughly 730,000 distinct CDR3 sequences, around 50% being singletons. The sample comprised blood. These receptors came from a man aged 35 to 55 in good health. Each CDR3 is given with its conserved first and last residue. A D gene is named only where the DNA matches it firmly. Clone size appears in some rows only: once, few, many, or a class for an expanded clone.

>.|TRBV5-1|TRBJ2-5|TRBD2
TGCGCCAGCAGCCTAGACACGGGAGGGGAGACCCAGTACTTC
CASSLDTGGETQYF
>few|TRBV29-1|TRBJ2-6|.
TGCAGCGTTGAATCCCACTCTGGGGCCAACGTCCTGACTTTC
CSVESHSGANVLTF
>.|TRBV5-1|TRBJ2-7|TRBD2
TGCGCCAGCAGCCGGCCCAGCGGGGACTACGAGCAGTACTTC
CASSRPSGDYEQYF
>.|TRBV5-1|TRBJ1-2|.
TGCGCCAGCGGACCTGAAGGACCCTCTTTAGATGGCTACACCTTC
CASGPEGPSLDGYTF
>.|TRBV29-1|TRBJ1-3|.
TGCAGCGCTAGGACAGACCGCTCTGGAAACACCATATATTTT
CSARTDRSGNTIYF
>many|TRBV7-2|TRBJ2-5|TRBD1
TGTGCCAGCAGCCCGACAGGGAACCAAGAGACCCAGTACTTC
CASSPTGNQETQYF
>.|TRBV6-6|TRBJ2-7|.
TGTGCCAGCAGTTACGACAGCTCGAGCTCCTACGAGCAGTACTTC
CASSYDSSSSYEQYF
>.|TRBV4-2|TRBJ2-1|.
TGTGCCAGCAGCCAAGAACGGGCCTCCTACAATGAGCAGTTCTTC
CASSQERASYNEQFF
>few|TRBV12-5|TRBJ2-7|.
TGTGCTAGTGGTTTGGTACTGGCCGGAGGTCCCTACGAGCAGTACTTC
CASGLVLAGGPYEQYF
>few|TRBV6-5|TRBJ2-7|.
TGTGCCAGCAGTCCGTCTTTCTTCGGAGAGCAGTACTTC
CASSPSFFGEQYF
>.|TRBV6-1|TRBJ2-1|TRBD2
TGTGCCAGCAGTGAACAGGTAGCGGGGGGGCGAGGCGAGCAGTTCTTC
CASSEQVAGGRGEQFF
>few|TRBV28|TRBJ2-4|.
TGTGCCAGCAGCGGGGCGCAGCTAGCAGCCAAAAACATTCAGTACTTC
CASSGAQLAAKNIQYF
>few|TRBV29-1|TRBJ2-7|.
TGCAGCGTTGAACTCCGGGACCGCAGCTCCTACGAGCAGTACTTC
CSVELRDRSSYEQYF
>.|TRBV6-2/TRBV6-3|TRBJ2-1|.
TGTGCCAGCAGTTACGGGCGAGAGGCCGATGAGCAGTTCTTC
CASSYGREADEQFF
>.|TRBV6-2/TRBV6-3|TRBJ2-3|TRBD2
TGTGCCAGCGATAAAGCGGGGGCAGATACGCAGTATTTT
CASDKAGADTQYF
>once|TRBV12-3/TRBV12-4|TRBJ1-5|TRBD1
TGTGCCAGCAGTTTTGGACAGGTCCTCAATCAGCCCCAGCATTTT
CASSFGQVLNQPQHF
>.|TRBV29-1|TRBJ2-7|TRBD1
TGCAGCGTTGAAGGAGGCAGGGACAGGGGGCTGAACGAGCAGTACTTC
CSVEGGRDRGLNEQYF